The 19 T cell receptor beta chains given below trace back to one sample, sequenced in a study of early T cells in non-severe SARS-CoV-2 infection. TCRdb analysed the 5' RACE reads with MiXCR anew, one entry per CDR3 protein. The repertoire holds roughly 110,000 distinct CDR3 sequences, 11% seen once, with roughly 7.1% in the top ten. Sample: whole blood. The receptors were gathered from an adult who was a healthcare worker with PCR-confirmed SARS-CoV-2 infection or an uninfected control (not recorded which).

Ten or more counts support this clonotype. This chain connects TRBV28 to TRBJ1-4; no clear D. This CDR3 is 14 amino acids long. V shed 6 bases and J shed 5 bases, with 13 bases lying between them. Germline CDR1 reads MDHEN; CDR2 reads SYDVKM. CDR3 in DNA: TGTGCCAGCAGCGCATCCGACCCGAATGAAAAACTGTTTTTT. The encoded protein is CASSASDPNEKLFF.

This clonotype appeared a few times. CDR3 protein: CASSRDRKETQYF. CDR3 in DNA: TGTGCCAGCAGCCGTGACAGGAAAGAGACCCAGTACTTC. This sequence joins TRBV5-8 and TRBJ2-5, with D perhaps matching TRBD1 (6 bases). Germline loops: CDR1 SGHTS, CDR2 YDEGEE. The V gene lost 4 bases and the J gene lost 3 bases, with 10 bases spanning the gap. This CDR3 is 13 amino acids long.

This clonotype has just a few counts. V gene TRBV6-5 combines with J gene TRBJ2-3; TRBD2 matches 7 bases. The CDR3 contains 11 residues. CDR1 and CDR2 from the germline V gene are MNHEY and SVGAGI. V dropped 10 bases and J dropped 6; count of bases not matched to a gene: 4. The chain's CDR3 is CATGRSDTQYF. Written as DNA, the CDR3 is TGTGCCACCGGGAGGTCGGATACGCAGTATTTT.

This clonotype showed up many times. The V call is TRBV7-9, the J call TRBJ2-1, with D perhaps assigned TRBD1 or TRBD2 (5 bases each). Trimming left V 3 bases short and J 5 bases short, with 20 bases between. The CDR3 is 17 amino acids. Looked up from germline, CDR1 is SEHNR and CDR2 is FQNEAQ (reference sequence). CDR3 loop: CASSFSLRVGRDNEQFF. CDR3 coding DNA: TGTGCCAGCAGCTTTTCCCTCAGGGTGGGACGGGACAATGAGCAGTTCTTC.

Concerning this clonotype: Sequence at one end of the junction differs from germline and may be a read error. CDR3 protein: CVSSLRDRGIKEQYF. In nucleotides, the CDR3 is TGTGTCAGCTCACTACGGGACAGGGGGATTAAAGAGCAGTACTTC. The chain recombines TRBV18 with TRBJ2-7; 11 bases map to TRBD1. The CDR3 has 15 amino acids. The germline CDR1 and CDR2 sequences are KGHSH and LQKENI. The entire variable domain, with the rest obtained from reference TRBV18 and TRBJ2-7, is as follows: NAGVMQNPRHLVRRRGQEARLRCSPMKGHSHVYWYRQLPEEGLKFMVYLQKENIIDESGMPKERFSAEFPKEGPSILRIQQVVRGDSAAYFCVSSLRDRGIKEQYFGPGTRLTVT.

Comment on this clonotype: A read error may be the cause here, since a much bigger clone is one base away. The chain uses TRBV6-1 and TRBJ2-3; 9 bases are a match to TRBD1. Losses at the gene ends were 7 bases for V and 6 bases for J; bases not matched to a gene: 11. CDR1 is MNHNS and CDR2 is SASEGT in the germline V gene. CDR3 length: 15 amino acids. The CDR3 reads CASKRNRGQVDTQYF. CDR3 DNA sequence: TGTGCCAGCAAAAGGAACAGGGGGCAAGTGGATACGCAGTATTTT.

The chain is built from TRBV7-2 and TRBJ2-7; D may be TRBD2 (5 bases). Germline V gene data show CDR1 as SGHTA and CDR2 as FQGNSA. Trimming took 5 bases from V and 2 from J, leaving 13 bases between them. The CDR3 is made up of 14 amino acids. The CDR3 reads CASSPVAGAYEQYF. The DNA for the CDR3 is TGTGCCAGCAGCCCTGTTGCGGGCGCCTACGAGCAGTACTTC. Filled out from reference TRBV7-2 and TRBJ2-7, the complete variable domain reads GAGVSQSPSNKVTEKGKDVELRCDPISGHTALYWYRQSLGQGLEFLIYFQGNSAPDKSGLPSDRFSAERTGGSVSTLTIQRTQQEDSAVYLCASSPVAGAYEQYFGPGTRLTVT.

The sample holds many counts of this clonotype. V gene TRBV10-1 combines with J gene TRBJ2-7, with TRBD1 matching over 8 bases. The CDR3 consists of 13 residues. Per germline, CDR1 WNHNN and CDR2 SYGVQD (reference sequence). The V gene end was trimmed by 6 bases and the J gene end by 1 base; junction bases not matched to a gene: 2. The CDR3 nucleotides read TGCGCCAGCAGCCGGGACAGGTCCTACGAGCAGTACTTC. Its translation is CASSRDRSYEQYF.

In this sample, this clonotype turned up many times. V usage is TRBV7-6 and J usage is TRBJ2-7; TRBD2 might be the D (6 bases). V gave up 2 bases and J gave up 5 bases, with 16 bases separating them. Germline V gene data show CDR1 as SGHVS and CDR2 as FNYEAQ. The CDR3 runs 15 residues. The CDR3 region is CASSLLWASVDEQYF. CDR3 DNA: TGTGCCAGCAGCTTATTGTGGGCTAGCGTCGACGAGCAGTACTTC.

The chain is built from TRBV2 and TRBJ2-1; possibly TRBD2 for D (7 bases). The CDR3 covers 13 residues. Germline CDR1 SNHLY, CDR2 FYNNEI. V shed 3 bases and J shed 9 bases, with 12 bases lying between them. Written as DNA, the CDR3 is TGTGCCAGCAGTGATGGGGGGGCAAGTGAGCAGTTCTTC. It encodes CASSDGGASEQFF.

This clonotype was counted only a few times. This chain joins TRBV29-1 and TRBJ2-3; possibly TRBD2 for D (5 bases). Deletions cut 4 bases from V and 4 bases from J, with 18 bases between. Germline CDR1 SQVTM, CDR2 ANQGSEA. This CDR3 spans 15 amino acids. The CDR3 region has the DNA TGCAGCGTTGGCGGCCGACGAACGAGGGCAGATACGCAGTATTTT. As protein: CSVGGRRTRADTQYF.

There are many counts of this clonotype. CDR3 protein: CASNSGGNTGELFF. Written as DNA, the CDR3 is TGCGCCAGCAATAGCGGGGGAAACACCGGGGAGCTGTTTTTT. The gene calls are TRBV5-1 and TRBJ2-2, with TRBD2 identical over 9 bases. CDR3 length: 14 amino acids. CDR1 is SGHRS and CDR2 is YFSETQ in the germline V gene. V dropped 6 bases and J dropped 2; count of bases not matched to a gene: 2. Based on the CDR3 plus reference TRBV5-1 and TRBJ2-2, the full variable domain is KAGVTQTPRYLIKTRGQQVTLSCSPISGHRSVSWYQQTPGQGLQFLFEYFSETQRNKGNFPGRFSGRQFSNSRSEMNVSTLELGDSALYLCASNSGGNTGELFFGEGSRLTVL.

This clonotype was seen at least ten times. The rearrangement links TRBV30 to TRBJ2-7; 7 bases align to TRBD1. Germline V gene data show CDR1 as GTSNPN and CDR2 as SVGIG (reference sequence). The CDR3 is 13 amino acids. V lost 8 bases to trimming and J lost 4 bases; unmatched junction nucleotides: 11. DNA for the CDR3: TGTGCCGGCCGGGACAGCGACGCGTACGAGCAGTACTTC. Its translation: CAGRDSDAYEQYF.

This clonotype was counted many times. The chain combines TRBV7-9 with TRBJ1-4; D unclear. Trimming left V 5 bases short and J 5 bases short, with 15 bases between. CDR1 is SEHNR, CDR2 FQNEAQ, per germline (reference sequence). The CDR3 is 15 amino acids. The CDR3 DNA reads TGTGCCAGCAGCAATAAGGAGGCCAGAAATGAAAAACTGTTTTTT. It codes for CASSNKEARNEKLFF. Together with reference TRBV7-9 and TRBJ1-4, the CDR3 gives the full variable domain: DTGVSQNPRHKITKRGQNVTFRCDPISEHNRLYWYRQTLGQGPEFLTYFQNEAQLEKSRLLSDRFSAERPKGSFSTLEIQRTEQGDSAMYLCASSNKEARNEKLFFGSGTQLSVL.

This clonotype was observed many times. J is TRBJ2-1 and V is TRBV3-1, with TRBD1 as a possible D gene (5 bases). The V and J ends lost 1 base and 9 bases respectively, with 7 bases between them. CDR3 length: 12 residues. Germline-derived CDR1 and CDR2 are LGHDT and YNNKEL (reference sequence). Here the CDR3 reads CASSQVQGEQFF. The CDR3 coding sequence is TGTGCCAGCAGCCAAGTTCAGGGTGAGCAGTTCTTC.

This clonotype has ten or more counts. The chain has TRBV28 and TRBJ1-5, with D possibly TRBD1 on 6 matching bases. The CDR3 loop spans 14 amino acids. Germline assignment: CDR1 MDHEN and CDR2 SYDVKM. CDR3 sequence (DNA): TGTGCGGGGGGCGAGTGGGTTGGCAATCAGCCCCAGCATTTT. It translates to CAGGEWVGNQPQHF.

This clonotype has a count of ten or more. The J gene is TRBJ2-5, the V gene TRBV4-1, with D possibly matching TRBD2 (6 bases). This CDR3 region has 15 residues. V was pared by 4 bases and J by 5 bases, with 17 bases between. Germline lookup yields CDR1 MGHRA and CDR2 YSYEKL. The CDR3 DNA reads TGCGCCAGCAGCCGGTCGATACTAGCCGGGGAGACCCAGTACTTC. Translating gives CASSRSILAGETQYF.

This clonotype was detected many times. The chain carries TRBV20-1 and TRBJ2-1; D may match TRBD1 or TRBD2 (5 bases each). Germline-derived CDR1 and CDR2 are DFQATT and SNEGSKA (reference sequence). This CDR3 is built from 14 residues. The V end was cut by 6 bases, the J end by 0 bases, with 12 bases between. CDR3 coding DNA: TGCAGTGCGGTGGGACCTCTCTCCTACAATGAGCAGTTCTTC. Translating it yields CSAVGPLSYNEQFF.

This clonotype was seen ten or more times. V is TRBV7-9 and J is TRBJ2-7; D is unresolved. The CDR3 is 12 amino acids. Germline V lookup: CDR1 SEHNR, CDR2 FQNEAQ (reference sequence). V was cut by 5 bases and J by 3 bases, with 8 bases left in between. CDR3 amino acids: CASSRSGYEQYF. For the CDR3, the DNA is TGTGCCAGCAGCCGATCCGGCTACGAGCAGTACTTC.